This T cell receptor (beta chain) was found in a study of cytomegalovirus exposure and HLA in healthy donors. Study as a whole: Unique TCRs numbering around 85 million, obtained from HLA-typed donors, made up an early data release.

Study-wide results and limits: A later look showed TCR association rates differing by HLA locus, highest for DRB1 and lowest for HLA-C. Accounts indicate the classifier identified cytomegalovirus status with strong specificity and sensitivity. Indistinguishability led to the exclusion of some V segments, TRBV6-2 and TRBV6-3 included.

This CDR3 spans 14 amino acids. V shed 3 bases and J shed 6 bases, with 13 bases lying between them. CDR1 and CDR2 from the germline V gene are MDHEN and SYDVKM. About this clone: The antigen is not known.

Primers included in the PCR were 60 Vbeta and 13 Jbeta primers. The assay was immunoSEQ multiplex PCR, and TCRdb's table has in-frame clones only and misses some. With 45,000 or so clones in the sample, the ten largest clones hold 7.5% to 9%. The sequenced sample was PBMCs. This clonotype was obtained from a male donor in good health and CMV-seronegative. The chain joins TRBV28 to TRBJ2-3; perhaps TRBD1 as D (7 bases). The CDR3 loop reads CASSLEGARDTQYF. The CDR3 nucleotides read TGTGCCAGCAGTTTGGAGGGGGCAAGGGATACGCAGTATTTT.